Each of the 25 T cell receptor beta chains below was sequenced from the same sample in a study of CD4 T cells in relation to SARS-CoV-2 and coronaviruses. Before the COVID-19 pandemic, during about 2011-2019, CD4+ T cells were taken from unexposed donors. The cells were cultured for about ten days before CD4+ T cells were isolated. For these TCRs, the target antigens are not known. The assay was immunoSEQ multiplex PCR, and TCRdb's table has in-frame clones only and misses some. The sample holds tens of thousands of clones, 72% seen once. The sequencing sample was made of CD4+ T cells from PBMCs, cultured in vitro. Receptors were obtained from a human donor in good health.

The V call is TRBV19, the J call TRBJ2-7; TRBD1 might be the D (7 bases). V gave up 1 base and J gave up 2 bases, with 9 bases separating them. The CDR3 covers 14 residues. Per the germline V gene, CDR1 is LNHDA and CDR2 is SQIVND (reference sequence). The CDR3 region is CASSIARGAYEQYF. The CDR3 bases are TGTGCCAGTAGTATAGCCAGGGGGGCCTACGAGCAGTACTTC.

The CDR3 sequence is CASSQDLLSEPGNTIYF. In DNA form, the CDR3 reads TGCGCCAGCAGCCAAGATCTTCTTTCTGAGCCTGGAAACACCATATATTTT. The chain is built from TRBV4-1 and TRBJ1-3; D call uncertain. Deletions cut 0 bases from V and 2 bases from J, with 14 bases between. The CDR3 consists of 17 residues. Germline V gene data show CDR1 as MGHRA and CDR2 as YSYEKL.

This chain links TRBV7-3 with TRBJ2-2; D is ambiguous. V dropped 2 bases and J dropped 5 bases, with 9 bases sitting between them. The length of the CDR3 is 14 residues. CDR1 is SGHTA and CDR2 is FQGTGA in the germline V gene. CDR3 protein: CASSLESATGELFF. CDR3 DNA sequence: TGTGCCAGCAGCTTAGAATCGGCAACCGGGGAGCTGTTTTTT. Full variable domain (outside the CDR3, taken from reference TRBV7-3 and TRBJ2-2): GAGVSQTPSNKVTEKGKYVELRCDPISGHTALYWYRQSLGQGPEFLIYFQGTGAADDSGLPNDRFFAVRPEGSVSTLKIQRTERGDSAVYLCASSLESATGELFFGEGSRLTVL.

The chain is built from TRBV4-3 and TRBJ1-3, with TRBD1 matching 8 bases. Germline V gene sequence: CDR1 LGHNA, CDR2 YSLEER. The ends lost 4 bases at V and 0 bases at J; junction bases unmatched: 11. The CDR3 loop spans 18 amino acids. The CDR3 reads CASSRSTSGQGSGNTIYF. The CDR3 nucleotides are TGCGCCAGCAGCCGGTCCACCTCAGGACAGGGCTCTGGAAACACCATATATTTT.

This clone was detected only a few times. CDR3 loop: CASSPDTGSDEQYF. The CDR3 DNA reads TGTGCCAGCAGCCCAGACACAGGGTCGGACGAGCAGTACTTC. The genes are TRBV11-3 and TRBJ2-7; weak D call: TRBD1 (6 bases). The germline gives CDR1 SGHNT, CDR2 YENEEA. Trimming took 5 bases from V and 5 from J, leaving 16 bases between them. The CDR3 has 14 residues. Based on the CDR3 plus reference TRBV11-3 and TRBJ2-7, the full variable domain is EAGVVQSPRYKIIEKKQPVAFWCNPISGHNTLYWYLQNLGQGPELLIRYENEEAVDDSQLPKDRFSAERLKGVDSTLKIQPAELGDSAVYLCASSPDTGSDEQYFGPGTRLTVT.

This chain uses TRBV19 with TRBJ2-4; TRBD2 matches at 7 bases. V gave up 5 bases and J gave up 1 base; unmatched junction bases: 11. Germline V lookup: CDR1 LNHDA, CDR2 SQIVND (reference sequence). The CDR3 spans 17 residues. CDR3 sequence (DNA): TGTGCCAGTAGTCCCTGGGGAGGGCGGAGGGCCAAAAACATTCAGTACTTC. Protein product: CASSPWGGRRAKNIQYF.

The chain combines TRBV6-2 or TRBV6-3 with TRBJ2-1; 7 nucleotides align to TRBD2. The CDR3 is made up of 18 amino acids. J gave up 3 bases and V 5 bases, and 16 bases lay outside the gene matches. Germline V gene lookup returns CDR1 MNHEY and CDR2 SVGEGT. CDR3 DNA: TGTGCCAGCAGTGCCCTGCCCCAGCGGGGTTTTTTCTACAATGAGCAGTTCTTC. It encodes CASSALPQRGFFYNEQFF.

This clone came up once. The chain combines TRBV2 with TRBJ2-3; D ambiguous. This CDR3 spans 13 amino acids. Germline loops: CDR1 SNHLY, CDR2 FYNNEI. V was clipped by 10 bases and J by 4 bases, with 15 bases between them. The CDR3 DNA follows: TGTGCCACACTAAAGGGCGAAGCAGATACGCAGTATTTT. Translation: CATLKGEADTQYF.

This chain links TRBV4-3 with TRBJ2-3; tentative D call: TRBD2 (6 bases). V gave up 0 bases and J gave up 1 base, with 11 bases separating them. CDR1 and CDR2 from the germline V gene are LGHNA and YSLEER. The CDR3 is made up of 16 amino acids. CDR3 amino acids: CASSQEVAGRTDTQYF. The CDR3 bases are TGCGCCAGCAGCCAAGAGGTTGCGGGGCGCACAGATACGCAGTATTTT.

The chain is built from TRBV10-3 and TRBJ2-2; 10 bases are a match to TRBD2. The CDR3 is 14 residues long. V was clipped by 10 bases and J by 5 bases; unmatched bases: 7. The germline V gene encodes CDR1 ENHRY and CDR2 SYGVKD. The DNA for the CDR3 is TGTGCCAGCCAGCTAGCGGGAGAAACCGGGGAGCTGTTTTTT. The encoded protein is CASQLAGETGELFF.

This clone was observed a few times. The genes are TRBV7-2 and TRBJ1-4; possible D gene TRBD1, 5 bases. The CDR3 is 15 residues long. Trimming left V 0 bases short and J 7 bases short, with 12 bases between. Germline V lookup: CDR1 SGHTA, CDR2 FQGNSA. The CDR3 here is CASSLAFGGGEKLFF. Here the CDR3 DNA reads TGTGCCAGCAGCTTAGCTTTCGGGGGTGGTGAAAAACTGTTTTTT.

The genes are TRBV2 and TRBJ1-1; 7 bases line up with TRBD1. The CDR3 has 11 residues. Germline CDR1 SNHLY, CDR2 FYNNEI. The trim removed 6 bases at V and 8 bases at J, leaving 3 bases unmatched. This chain's CDR3 is CASREQGEAFF. The CDR3 DNA sequence: TGTGCCAGCAGGGAACAGGGGGAAGCTTTCTTT.

V is TRBV18 and J is TRBJ2-7, with D hard to call. Germline V lookup: CDR1 KGHSH, CDR2 LQKENI. The CDR3 has 12 amino acids. V dropped 5 bases and J dropped 7 bases, with 12 bases sitting between them. As DNA, the CDR3 is TGTGCCAGCTCATCTGCACTGGGAGAGCAGTACTTC. Its protein product is CASSSALGEQYF.

DNA of the CDR3: TGCGCCAGCAGCTTGGCAGGGGCGAACACCGGGGAGCTGTTTTTT. Translated, it gives CASSLAGANTGELFF. This rearrangement joins TRBV5-1 to TRBJ2-2, with D perhaps matching TRBD1 (6 bases). Germline V CDR1 and CDR2: SGHRS, YFSETQ. CDR3 length: 15 amino acids. The V end lost 0 bases, the J end lost 0 bases, and 6 bases lay between the germline ends.

This chain joins TRBV9 and TRBJ2-6; 8 nucleotides match TRBD1. Germline loops: CDR1 SGDLS, CDR2 YYNGEE. J gave up 0 bases and V 0 bases, and 11 bases lay outside the gene matches. The CDR3 has 20 residues. The CDR3 region is CASSVARTGFDFSGANVLTF. In DNA form, the CDR3 reads TGTGCCAGCAGCGTAGCACGGACAGGGTTCGATTTCTCTGGGGCCAACGTCCTGACTTTC.

The chain combines TRBV5-5 with TRBJ1-4, with a weak D call TRBD1 (5 bases). Trimming took 0 bases from V and 6 from J, leaving 9 bases between them. Germline values: CDR1 SGHKS, CDR2 YYEKEE (reference sequence). CDR3 length: 14 residues. The CDR3 here is CASSLAGADEKLFF. The DNA for the CDR3 is TGTGCCAGCAGCTTGGCCGGGGCGGATGAAAAACTGTTTTTT.

This chain joins TRBV10-3 and TRBJ1-2, with TRBD1 identical over 9 bases. Trimming at V came to 6 bases and at J to 5 bases, leaving 7 bases not matched to a gene. Germline values: CDR1 ENHRY, CDR2 SYGVKD. The CDR3 is 14 residues long. CDR3 DNA: TGTGCCATCAGCCCAGGACAGGGGACTTATGGCTACACCTTC. Its translation: CAISPGQGTYGYTF.

The rearrangement joins TRBV19 to TRBJ2-4; D uncertain. The CDR3 totals 11 residues. Trimming pared 7 bases from V and 8 bases from J, leaving 9 bases between. Per germline, CDR1 LNHDA and CDR2 SQIVND (reference sequence). The chain's CDR3 is CASTSSDIQYF. CDR3 DNA: TGTGCCAGTACCTCGTCAGACATTCAGTACTTC.

V is TRBV5-4 and J is TRBJ2-2; no firm D call. This CDR3 is built from 17 residues. V lost 5 bases and J 3 bases, leaving 20 bases between the germline ends. Germline V gene sequence: CDR1 SGHNT, CDR2 YYREEE (reference sequence). CDR3 region: CASRLQNSRFDTGELFF. The CDR3 DNA reads TGTGCCAGCAGACTTCAAAACTCGAGATTCGACACCGGGGAGCTGTTTTTT.

V usage is TRBV5-1 and J usage is TRBJ1-1; D not resolved. The V and J ends lost 4 bases and 1 base respectively, with 8 bases between them. Germline loops: CDR1 SGHRS, CDR2 YFSETQ. The CDR3 runs 13 residues. The CDR3 DNA follows: TGCGCCAGCAGCACCCCACAGAACACTGAAGCTTTCTTT. As protein: CASSTPQNTEAFF.

The chain uses TRBV4-3 and TRBJ2-6, with TRBD1 matching 9 bases. Germline CDR1 reads LGHNA; CDR2 reads YSLEER. Losses at the gene ends were 5 bases for V and 0 bases for J; bases not matched to a gene: 5. The CDR3 spans 17 residues. Here the CDR3 reads CASSASTGGSGANVLTF. CDR3 DNA: TGCGCCAGCAGCGCGTCGACAGGGGGCTCTGGGGCCAACGTCCTGACTTTC.

This chain uses TRBV30 with TRBJ2-7; D call uncertain. The CDR3 loop spans 12 amino acids. Germline CDR1 reads GTSNPN; CDR2 reads SVGIG (reference sequence). The germline V and J ends were trimmed by 3 bases and 7 bases, with 13 bases remaining between them. The CDR3 DNA is TGTGCCTGGAGCTCCTCGATATGGGAGCAGTACTTC. Translating gives CAWSSSIWEQYF. Together with reference TRBV30 and TRBJ2-7, the CDR3 gives the full variable domain: SQTIHQWPATLVQPVGSPLSLECTVEGTSNPNLYWYRQAAGRGLQLLFYSVGIGQISSEVPQNLSASRPQDRQFILSSKKLLLSDSGFYLCAWSSSIWEQYFGPGTRLTVT.

The rearrangement joins TRBV10-1 to TRBJ2-3, with D perhaps TRBD1 (5 bases). CDR3 length: 15 residues. Trimming stripped 6 bases from V and 0 bases from J, with 13 bases between. Germline CDR1 is WNHNN and CDR2 is SYGVQD (reference sequence). CDR3 region: CASSPTGASTDTQYF. The DNA for the CDR3 is TGCGCCAGCAGCCCAACAGGAGCTAGCACAGATACGCAGTATTTT.

V usage is TRBV7-2 and J usage is TRBJ2-5; perhaps D is TRBD1 or TRBD2 (6 bases each). V gave up 3 bases and J gave up 1 base, with 15 bases separating them. The CDR3 length is 16 residues. The V gene's germline CDR1 is SGHTA and CDR2 FQGNSA. The CDR3, as DNA: TGTGCCAGCAGCTTTGACAGGAGGGGGATCCAAGAGACCCAGTACTTC. Its protein product is CASSFDRRGIQETQYF.

The count of this clone is one. The chain is built from TRBV6-2 or TRBV6-3 and TRBJ2-5, with D perhaps matching TRBD1 (6 bases). The CDR3 contains 15 residues. Germline V gene sequence: CDR1 MNHEY, CDR2 SVGEGT. The V end was cut by 0 bases, the J end by 4 bases, with 12 bases between. CDR3 region: CASSYSSGDLETQYF. CDR3 sequence (DNA): TGTGCCAGCAGTTACTCGTCAGGGGATCTAGAGACCCAGTACTTC.